Listed below are T cell receptor beta chains from one sample, sequenced in a study of OX40 agonist ivuxolimab in advanced cancers. Some clones are missing from TCRdb's copy, which holds only in-frame ones; the method was immunoSEQ multiplex PCR. The table records over 25,000 clones, around 83% of them present only once. This specimen consisted of CD4+ or CD8+ T cells sorted from blood, obtained in a trial of the OX40 agonist ivuxolimab. These receptors came from an adult with an advanced solid tumor such as melanoma, head and neck, liver or kidney cancer. CDR3s include the opening cysteine and the closing phenylalanine or tryptophan. A D gene is named only where the DNA matches it firmly. The size of a clone is reported for some rows only, either as once, few or many, or as a class for expanded clones.

NA	TRBJ2-7	NA	TRBV9	TGTGCCAGCAGCCCGCGACCGGGGAGGGAGCAGTACTTC	CASSPRPGREQYF
NA	TRBJ2-1	NA	TRBV30	TGTGCCTGGAGTAGCGGGGCAGGGGGGAATGAGCAGTTCTTC	CAWSSGAGGNEQFF
NA	TRBJ2-3	TRBD2	TRBV7-8	TGTGCCAGCAGCTTAGCGCTTGGCGGGGGTAGCACAGATACGCAGTATTTT	CASSLALGGGSTDTQYF
once	TRBJ1-1	NA	TRBV7-9	TGTGCCAGCAGCCGAGTTGGGACTGAAGCTTTCTTT	CASSRVGTEAFF
once	TRBJ2-5	NA	TRBV27	TGTGCCAGCAGTTTAAGGGGAGAGACCCAGTACTTC	CASSLRGETQYF
NA	TRBJ2-1	TRBD1	TRBV11-2	TGTGCCAGCAGCGCGAGGTCCACAGGGGTCGCCTACAATGAGCAGTTCTTC	CASSARSTGVAYNEQFF
NA	TRBJ2-1	NA	TRBV6-6	TGTGCCAGCAGCGAGGGGAGACCCAATGAGCAGTTCTTC	CASSEGRPNEQFF
few	TRBJ1-1	TRBD1	TRBV9	TGTGCCAGCAGCGCCGACAGGGAATGGACTGAAGCTTTCTTT	CASSADREWTEAFF
NA	TRBJ2-3	TRBD2	TRBV5-1	TGCGCCAGCACCCCACAACTAGCGGGAGAGGGAGATACGCAGTATTTT	CASTPQLAGEGDTQYF
once	TRBJ2-3	NA	TRBV4-1	TGCGCCAGCAGCCAAGTCTATCGGGAGAGCACAGATACGCAGTATTTT	CASSQVYRESTDTQYF
NA	TRBJ2-1	NA	TRBV15	TGTGCCACCAGCAGAGTGGAGGCAGGCTCCTACAATGAGCAGTTCTTC	CATSRVEAGSYNEQFF
NA	TRBJ1-5	NA	TRBV10-3	TGTGCCATCAGTGACGGACAGCCAAATCAGCCCCAGCATTTT	CAISDGQPNQPQHF
NA	TRBJ2-3	NA	TRBV30	TGTGCCTGGAGTGTATCTGGCACAGATACGCAGTATTTT	CAWSVSGTDTQYF
NA	TRBJ2-1	NA	TRBV27	TGTGCCAGCGCAGGCGGCAATGAGCAGTTCTTC	CASAGGNEQFF
NA	TRBJ2-3	NA	TRBV10-3	TGTGCCATCAGTGAGGGGGGGGGCGCAGATACGCAGTATTTT	CAISEGGGADTQYF
once	TRBJ1-2	TRBD1	TRBV7-9	TGTGCCAGCAGCTACCCCCGGGACAGGGGATTTAATGGCTACACCTTC	CASSYPRDRGFNGYTF
few	TRBJ2-1	NA	TRBV30	TGTGCCTGGAGTCGTACATCCCGGGAGAAGTTCTTC	CAWSRTSREKFF
few	TRBJ2-1	NA	TRBV30	TGTGCCTGGAGTGGGAAAAACTACAATGAGCAGTTCTTC	CAWSGKNYNEQFF
NA	TRBJ2-4	NA	TRBV6-8	TGTGCCAGCAGATCGCTTGGTGCAGAAGAACCAAACATTCAGTACTTC	CASRSLGAEEPNIQYF
NA	TRBJ2-7	TRBD1	TRBV9	TGTGCCCCCAGCGTCGAGGGGGACCGCGGGACAGGGGGGTACGAGCAGTACTTC	CAPSVEGDRGTGGYEQYF
NA	TRBJ1-5	TRBD1	TRBV9	TGTGCCAGCAGCGTCGGCAGGGGGCTCAATCAGCCCCAGCATTTT	CASSVGRGLNQPQHF
NA	TRBJ1-6	NA	TRBV28	TGTGCCAGCACTTTACCCCGGGGACCCCTCCACTTT	CASTLPRGPLHF
NA	TRBJ1-1	NA	TRBV4-1	TGCGCCAGCAGTCGCCTGGGCCAGAACACTGAAGCTTTCTTT	CASSRLGQNTEAFF
NA	TRBJ2-7	NA	TRBV19	TGTGCCAGTAGTACCTCCGGGACTCCAATCTACGAGCAGTACTTC	CASSTSGTPIYEQYF
medium-sized	TRBJ2-1	NA	TRBV19	TGTGCCAGTAGCCTAAGTCCCCGGACAGAGCAGTTCTTC	CASSLSPRTEQFF
NA	TRBJ2-1	NA	TRBV6-5	TGTGCCAGCAGGCCTCGGGACACCGCCTACAATGAGCAGTTCTTC	CASRPRDTAYNEQFF
NA	TRBJ1-4	NA	TRBV7-9	TGTGCCAGCAGCTTCGGGTCGGGCGAAAAACTGTTTTTT	CASSFGSGEKLFF
NA	TRBJ2-3	TRBD2	TRBV9	TGTGCCAGCAGCGTAGGAGCGGGGGGTAGCACAGATACGCAGTATTTT	CASSVGAGGSTDTQYF
NA	TRBJ1-3	NA	TRBV5-1	TGCGCCAGCAGCCCAAGGTCCTATTCTGGAAACACCATATATTTT	CASSPRSYSGNTIYF
NA	TRBJ2-7	NA	TRBV2	TGTGCCAGCAAGGGTTACGAGCAGTACTTC	CASKGYEQYF
NA	TRBJ2-7	TRBD1	TRBV7-2	TGTGCCAGCAGCGCGGCACCGGACAGGGGCCAACGACGGTACTTC	CASSAAPDRGQRRYF
NA	TRBJ1-5	NA	TRBV7-9	TGTGCCAGCAGCTTAGACAGGGCTGGTCAGCCCCAGCATTTT	CASSLDRAGQPQHF
NA	TRBJ2-7	TRBD1	TRBV14	TGTGCCAGCAGCCAAGGGACAGGGGGCTACTACGAGCAGTACTTC	CASSQGTGGYYEQYF
NA	TRBJ2-2	TRBD2	TRBV4-2	TGTGCCAGCGGCAAGCGGGGGCTAACGAACACCGGGGAGCTGTTTTTT	CASGKRGLTNTGELFF
NA	TRBJ2-7	NA	TRBV5-5	TGTGCCAGCAGCTTACAGGGGGGGTCCTACGAGCAGTACTTC	CASSLQGGSYEQYF
NA	TRBJ1-5	NA	TRBV6-1	TGTGCCAGCAGTGAAGCGGGGCAGGGCTTGAATCAGCCCCAGCATTTT	CASSEAGQGLNQPQHF
NA	TRBJ1-2	NA	TRBV6-1	TGTGCCAGCAGTGAGGTAGGGGCAGCTAACTATGGCTACACCTTC	CASSEVGAANYGYTF
NA	TRBJ2-6	NA	TRBV7-9	TGTGCCAGCAGCTCCAGCATTTTGAGGGCCAACGTCCTGACTTTC	CASSSSILRANVLTF
NA	TRBJ2-1	NA	TRBV27	TGTGCCACCGGGCAACGGGGTTACAATGAGCAGTTCTTC	CATGQRGYNEQFF
NA	TRBJ1-6	NA	TRBV6-5	TGTGCCAGCAGGAAAACAGGGAGGAATTCACCCCTCCACTTT	CASRKTGRNSPLHF
NA	TRBJ1-2	NA	TRBV30	TGTGCCTGGAGTGCTACAGCCTCCTATGGCTACACCTTC	CAWSATASYGYTF
NA	TRBJ2-5	TRBD1	TRBV18	TGTGCCAGCTCACCAAGACAGGGGACGTACCAAGAGACCCAGTACTTC	CASSPRQGTYQETQYF
NA	TRBJ2-1	NA	TRBV7-6	TGTGCCAGCAGCTTAACCCCCCAAGGGAAGGCCTACAATGAGCAGTTCTTC	CASSLTPQGKAYNEQFF
NA	TRBJ2-1	TRBD2	TRBV7-2	TGTGCCAGCAGCTTAGACGGACTAGCGGGGGCCTACAATGAGCAGTTCTTC	CASSLDGLAGAYNEQFF
NA	TRBJ1-1	TRBD1	TRBV15	TGTGCCACCAGCAGACCCGGACAGGGCACTGAAGCTTTCTTT	CATSRPGQGTEAFF
NA	TRBJ1-6	NA	TRBV28	TGTGCCAGCAGTTCCCCCCACGGTGACAATTCACCCCTCCACTTT	CASSSPHGDNSPLHF
NA	TRBJ2-2	TRBD1	TRBV6-5	TGTGCCATCAGGGGGAGAGGGGACACCGGGGAGCTGTTTTTT	CAIRGRGDTGELFF
NA	TRBJ1-5	NA	TRBV5-8	TGTGCCAGCAATCAGCATAGCAATCAGCCCCAGCATTTT	CASNQHSNQPQHF
NA	TRBJ1-2	NA	TRBV7-2	TGTGCCAGCAGCCCCGGGGGAGGGAGCATCTATGGCTACACCTTC	CASSPGGGSIYGYTF
NA	TRBJ2-7	NA	TRBV6-5	TGTGCCAGCAGTTACACCAGGGTGGGCGAGCAGTACTTC	CASSYTRVGEQYF
NA	TRBJ2-4	NA	TRBV4-1	TGCGCCAGCAGCCCCTCCGACCGTTCATATGTAAACATTCAGTACTTC	CASSPSDRSYVNIQYF
NA	TRBJ1-1	TRBD1	TRBV28	TGTGCCAGCAGTCCCCACAGGGGCGGCGGGAACACTGAAGCTTTCTTT	CASSPHRGGGNTEAFF
few	TRBJ2-7	NA	TRBV15	TGTGCCACCAGCAGAGAGGGGGGCCACGAGCAGTACTTC	CATSREGGHEQYF
NA	TRBJ1-1	NA	TRBV5-6	TGTGCCAGCAGCTTACAAGGGTCTGAAGCTTTCTTT	CASSLQGSEAFF
NA	TRBJ2-6	TRBD2	TRBV28	TGTGCCAGCAGTTCACCGACTAGCGGGAGGCCGAACGGGGCCAACGTCCTGACTTTC	CASSSPTSGRPNGANVLTF